The 32 T cell receptor beta chains below come from one sample, sequenced in a study of CD8 T cells in ankylosing spondylitis. TCRdb processed the 5' RACE reads anew with MiXCR; each CDR3 protein has one entry. The data show hundreds of thousands of distinct CDR3 sequences, around a quarter seen once. The sequencing sample was made of blood, either unsorted or a sorted T cell fraction (not recorded which). These receptors were obtained from a male donor with ankylosing spondylitis or in good health (not recorded which).

At least ten counts were recorded for this clonotype. V is TRBV5-1 and J is TRBJ2-1, with 10 bases that match TRBD2. The CDR3 runs 19 residues. In germline, CDR1 is SGHRS, CDR2 YFSETQ. The trim removed 4 bases at V and 0 bases at J, leaving 13 bases unmatched. The CDR3 bases are TGCGCCAGCAGCCGGGGGGTAGCGGGAGGCTATGGCTCCTACAATGAGCAGTTCTTC. This sequence encodes CASSRGVAGGYGSYNEQFF.

The J gene is TRBJ1-6, the V gene TRBV6-1; TRBD1 agrees at 8 bases. The CDR3 runs 14 residues. Losses at the gene ends were 6 bases for V and 7 bases for J; bases not matched to a gene: 5. The germline CDR1 and CDR2 sequences are MNHNS and SASEGT. The CDR3 sequence is CASRAGGKNSPLHF. In DNA form, the CDR3 reads TGTGCCAGCAGGGCAGGGGGCAAGAATTCACCCCTCCACTTT.

The gene calls are TRBV12-3 or TRBV12-4 and TRBJ1-1; D uncertain. The V end lost 7 bases, the J end lost 0 bases, and 9 bases lay between the germline ends. The CDR3 runs to 13 residues. CDR3 nucleotides: TGTGCCAGCACCTCCCTTATGAACACTGAAGCTTTCTTT. Its protein is CASTSLMNTEAFF.

In this sample, this clonotype turned up many times. The chain recombines TRBV4-2 with TRBJ2-3; no definite D call. CDR3 length: 15 amino acids. V gave up 0 bases and J gave up 4 bases, with 11 bases separating them. Germline V gives CDR1 LGHNA, CDR2 YNFKEQ. The CDR3 region is CASSQDNGRSDTQYF. The CDR3 nucleotides read TGTGCCAGCAGCCAAGATAACGGTCGCTCAGATACGCAGTATTTT.

There are many counts of this clonotype. This chain connects TRBV24-1 to TRBJ2-2, with a tentative D call TRBD2 (6 bases). The CDR3 is 17 amino acids. The V gene's germline CDR1 is KGHDR and CDR2 SFDVKD. The V gene lost 3 bases and the J gene lost 3 bases, with 16 bases spanning the gap. This chain's CDR3 is CATSDPGESGYTGELFF. CDR3 nucleotide sequence: TGTGCCACCAGTGATCCGGGGGAGAGCGGGTACACCGGGGAGCTGTTTTTT.

This clonotype occurred a few times. The chain combines TRBV7-8 with TRBJ2-3; TRBD1 matches 10 bases. Germline V gives CDR1 SGHVS, CDR2 FQNEAQ. The CDR3 totals 19 residues. J was trimmed by 1 base and V by 4 bases; bases with no gene match: 14. The CDR3 DNA follows: TGTGCCAGCAGCTCGGGACAGGGGAATTTCAGGACTGGCACAGATACGCAGTATTTT. Its protein is CASSSGQGNFRTGTDTQYF.

The rearrangement joins TRBV5-1 to TRBJ2-1, with D tentatively TRBD1 (6 bases). V shed 0 bases and J shed 6 bases, with 7 bases lying between them. CDR3 size: 13 residues. Germline CDR1 reads SGHRS; CDR2 reads YFSETQ. The CDR3 bases are TGCGCCAGCAGCTTGGTAGGGGGCAATGAGCAGTTCTTC. Translation gives CASSLVGGNEQFF.

This clonotype came up a few times. The CDR3 region is CASSGLAGTDTQYF. The CDR3 region has the DNA TGTGCCAGCAGCGGACTAGCGGGCACAGATACGCAGTATTTT. The V gene is TRBV2, the J gene TRBJ2-3; 10 bases align to TRBD2. The J segment lost 1 base and the V segment lost 6 bases, leaving 1 base of the junction unmatched. The V gene's germline CDR1 is SNHLY and CDR2 FYNNEI. The CDR3 runs 14 residues.

This clonotype was picked up many times. The chain couples TRBV12-3 or TRBV12-4 to TRBJ1-1; D is uncertain. The germline V and J ends were trimmed by 3 bases and 6 bases, with 14 bases remaining between them. The CDR3 loop spans 14 amino acids. CDR3 loop: CASSLVSTRAEAFF. CDR3 sequence (DNA): TGTGCCAGCAGTTTGGTTTCGACGCGGGCTGAAGCTTTCTTT.

V usage is TRBV7-2 and J usage is TRBJ2-7, with TRBD2 matching 9 bases. V trimming: 3 bases; J trimming: 0 bases; junction bases outside the gene matches: 3. In germline, CDR1 is SGHTA, CDR2 FQGNSA. The CDR3 sequence is 15 residues long. In DNA form, the CDR3 reads TGTGCCAGCAGCTTTAGTAGCGGGAGCTCCTACGAGCAGTACTTC. Its translation: CASSFSSGSSYEQYF.

The sample holds a few counts of this clonotype. V gene TRBV29-1 combines with J gene TRBJ2-5; D ambiguous. This CDR3 has 13 amino acids. V dropped 3 bases and J dropped 7 bases, with 15 bases sitting between them. Germline CDR1 and CDR2: SQVTM and ANQGSEA. CDR3 region: CSVDLSAKGTQYF. CDR3 in DNA: TGCAGCGTTGATCTTTCGGCGAAGGGGACCCAGTACTTC.

This clonotype appeared many times. This rearrangement joins TRBV12-3 or TRBV12-4 to TRBJ1-5; unclear D gene. V was shortened by 5 bases and J by 8 bases, with 19 bases between the two germline ends. The CDR3 is 15 residues long. The CDR3 nucleotides read TGTGCCAGCAGTCGGACGTGGTCTAGCGGCGAGCCCCAGCATTTT. Translating gives CASSRTWSSGEPQHF.

Concerning this clonotype itself: One junction end disagrees with the germline gene, perhaps due to a read error. The chain joins TRBV12-3 or TRBV12-4 to TRBJ2-1, with TRBD1 matching 7 bases. This CDR3 is built from 18 residues. The CDR3 here is CTSSLRPSWGRGYNEQFF. The CDR3 DNA sequence: TGTACCAGCAGTTTACGACCTAGCTGGGGCAGGGGGTACAATGAGCAGTTCTTC.

This clonotype occurred many times. The J gene is TRBJ2-7, the V gene TRBV7-9; 7 bases are a match to TRBD1. V was pared by 4 bases and J by 2 bases, with 5 bases of the junction left unmatched. The CDR3 is made up of 14 amino acids. CDR1 and CDR2 from the germline V gene are SEHNR and FQNEAQ (reference sequence). The CDR3 protein is CASSSRTGTYEQYF. CDR3 nucleotides: TGTGCCAGCAGCTCCAGGACAGGTACCTACGAGCAGTACTTC. Looking up the rest from reference TRBV7-9 and TRBJ2-7 gives the full variable domain: DTGVSQNPRHKITKRGQNVTFRCDPISEHNRLYWYRQTLGQGPEFLTYFQNEAQLEKSRLLSDRFSAERPKGSFSTLEIQRTEQGDSAMYLCASSSRTGTYEQYFGPGTRLTVT.

The V gene is TRBV6-5, the J gene TRBJ1-1; no clear D gene. Germline-derived CDR1 and CDR2 are MNHEY and SVGAGI. The V end lost 7 bases, the J end lost 1 base, and 7 bases lay between the germline ends. The CDR3 runs 12 residues. The CDR3 spells CASNDGNTEAFF. The CDR3 region has the DNA TGTGCCAGCAATGACGGGAACACTGAAGCTTTCTTT.

This clonotype came up many times. V and J are TRBV20-1 and TRBJ2-7; tentatively, D is TRBD2 (6 bases). V lost 0 bases to trimming and J lost 0 bases, with 12 bases between them. Germline V gene lookup returns CDR1 DFQATT and CDR2 SNEGSKA (reference sequence). The CDR3 totals 15 residues. CDR3 bases: TGCAGTGCTAGAGATGAGGGAGGATACTCCTACGAGCAGTACTTC. This translates into CSARDEGGYSYEQYF.

CDR3 loop: CASSLQGLLNEQYF. The DNA for the CDR3 is TGCGCCAGCAGCCTACAGGGTCTCCTGAACGAGCAGTACTTC. The chain employs TRBV4-3 and TRBJ2-7; TRBD1 is a possible D gene (6 bases). Germline V gene lookup returns CDR1 LGHNA and CDR2 YSLEER. V was pared by 4 bases and J by 5 bases, with 15 bases between. This CDR3 is built from 14 residues.

The V call is TRBV10-3, the J call TRBJ2-7; D remains unclear. V lost 7 bases and J lost 0, with 7 bases in between. Germline CDR1 ENHRY, CDR2 SYGVKD. The CDR3 covers 12 residues. In DNA, the CDR3 is TGTGCCATCACGGCAGGCTCCTACGAGCAGTACTTC. As protein: CAITAGSYEQYF.

The V gene is TRBV2, the J gene TRBJ2-7; 10 nucleotides line up with TRBD1. Unmatched junction bases numbered 5, after V lost 7 bases and J lost 2 bases. The CDR3 extends over 14 amino acids. Germline assignment: CDR1 SNHLY and CDR2 FYNNEI. The CDR3 coding sequence is TGTGCCAGCACCTGGACAGGGGGTACCTACGAGCAGTACTTC. As protein: CASTWTGGTYEQYF. Complete variable domain (other parts from reference TRBV2 and TRBJ2-7): EPEVTQTPSHQVTQMGQEVILRCVPISNHLYFYWYRQILGQKVEFLVSFYNNEISEKSEIFDDQFSVERPDGSNFTLKIRSTKLEDSAMYFCASTWTGGTYEQYFGPGTRLTVT.

This clonotype has a handful of counts. The chain employs TRBV6-5 and TRBJ2-3, with D unresolved. Germline assignment: CDR1 MNHEY and CDR2 SVGAGI. Deletions cut 5 bases from V and 5 bases from J, with 8 bases between. The CDR3 runs to 12 residues. Here the CDR3 reads CASSRPKDTQYF. CDR3 DNA sequence: TGTGCCAGCAGTCGACCGAAAGATACGCAGTATTTT.

Many counts were recorded for this clonotype. V and J are TRBV6-1 and TRBJ2-1; a weak D match, TRBD2 (5 bases). CDR1 is MNHNS, CDR2 SASEGT, per germline. This CDR3 is built from 15 residues. V was cut by 7 bases and J by 9 bases, with 22 bases left in between. CDR3 in amino acids: CASKPGIGYFGEQFF. In DNA, the CDR3 is TGTGCCAGCAAGCCCGGGATAGGGTATTTCGGTGAGCAGTTCTTC.

J is TRBJ2-7 and V is TRBV5-6; 9 bases match TRBD1. From germline, CDR1 is SGHDT and CDR2 YYEEEE. Germline trimming cut 4 bases from V and 4 bases from J; bases unmatched to any gene: 18. The CDR3 consists of 18 residues. CDR3 protein: CASSQTSGGGTGPYEQYF. In DNA form, the CDR3 reads TGTGCCAGCAGCCAAACGTCGGGTGGTGGGACAGGGCCGTACGAGCAGTACTTC.

The chain uses TRBV6-5 and TRBJ2-5; D is unresolved. This CDR3 is 13 amino acids long. Germline assignment: CDR1 MNHEY and CDR2 SVGAGI. The ends were cut back, 2 bases at V and 2 bases at J, with 6 bases in the middle. The CDR3 sequence: CASSYDGQETQYF. CDR3 DNA sequence: TGTGCCAGCAGTTACGACGGACAAGAGACCCAGTACTTC.

The sample holds many counts of this clonotype. The V and J genes are TRBV25-1 and TRBJ1-6; D might be TRBD1 (5 bases). From germline, CDR1 is MGHDK and CDR2 SYGVNS. Between the trimmed V and J ends, which lost 0 bases and 6 bases, there was a span of 12 bases. CDR3 size: 16 residues. CDR3 coding DNA: TGTGCCAGCAGTGAATATTGGGGGACCGGTAATTCACCCCTCCACTTT. It translates to CASSEYWGTGNSPLHF.

This clonotype was recorded at least ten times. This chain joins TRBV20-1 and TRBJ1-1; D unresolved. There are 11 residues in the CDR3. Germline CDR1 is DFQATT and CDR2 is SNEGSKA (reference sequence). V lost 0 bases and J lost 1, with 0 bases in between. CDR3 amino acids: CSARENTEAFF. In DNA form, the CDR3 reads TGCAGTGCTAGAGAGAACACTGAAGCTTTCTTT.

This clonotype was detected only a few times. The V gene is TRBV2, the J gene TRBJ2-4; 7 bases fit TRBD1. The V gene's germline CDR1 is SNHLY and CDR2 FYNNEI. V lost 3 bases, J lost 6 bases, and 8 bases stayed unmatched. The CDR3 is 15 residues long. CDR3 sequence: CASSEPRQGSNIQYF. CDR3 coding DNA: TGTGCCAGCAGTGAGCCCCGACAGGGATCAAACATTCAGTACTTC.

In its sample, this clonotype was seen a few times. The rearrangement joins TRBV7-3 to TRBJ2-6, with D tentatively TRBD2 (8 bases). V was clipped by 1 base and J by 0 bases, with 19 bases between them. The CDR3 runs 20 residues. Germline V gene data show CDR1 as SGHTA and CDR2 as FQGTGA. The CDR3 here is CASSLIAGQHKVSGANVLTF. In nucleotides, the CDR3 is TGTGCCAGCAGCTTAATAGCGGGACAGCATAAAGTCTCTGGGGCCAACGTCCTGACTTTC.

This clonotype was detected a few times. The chain has TRBV29-1 and TRBJ2-7; D is unclear. This CDR3 is built from 10 residues. Trimming stripped 6 bases from V and 6 bases from J, with 9 bases between. Germline V gene lookup returns CDR1 SQVTM and CDR2 ANQGSEA. For the CDR3, the DNA is TGCAGCGTCCGCATGGTCGAGCAGTACTTC. Protein sequence: CSVRMVEQYF.

This chain uses TRBV15 with TRBJ2-1; D is unclear. Trimming took off 4 bases at V and 7 bases at J, with 20 bases between the two ends. There are 16 residues in the CDR3. Germline CDR1 LNHNV, CDR2 YYDKDF (reference sequence). The CDR3 bases are TGTGCCACCAGCAACCGTCCCGGGCGGTATGCGAATGAGCAGTTCTTC. Protein sequence: CATSNRPGRYANEQFF. The full variable domain, with the rest looked up from reference TRBV15 and TRBJ2-1, is DAMVIQNPRYQVTQFGKPVTLSCSQTLNHNVMYWYQQKSSQAPKLLFHYYDKDFNNEADTPDNFQSRRPNTSFCFLDIRSPGLGDTAMYLCATSNRPGRYANEQFFGPGTRLTVL.

This clonotype was found many times. This chain uses TRBV5-1 with TRBJ2-3; TRBD1 is a possible D gene (5 bases). V dropped 3 bases and J dropped 3 bases, with 11 bases sitting between them. The germline V gene has CDR1 SGHRS and CDR2 YFSETQ. The CDR3 extends over 14 amino acids. The CDR3 here is CASSYMQGTDTQYF. CDR3 DNA sequence: TGCGCCAGCAGCTACATGCAGGGAACAGATACGCAGTATTTT. Full variable domain (remainder filled in from reference TRBV5-1 and TRBJ2-3): KAGVTQTPRYLIKTRGQQVTLSCSPISGHRSVSWYQQTPGQGLQFLFEYFSETQRNKGNFPGRFSGRQFSNSRSEMNVSTLELGDSALYLCASSYMQGTDTQYFGPGTRLTVL.

This clonotype has ten or more counts. This chain links TRBV6-1 with TRBJ1-6; 9 nucleotides match TRBD1. The CDR3 has 16 amino acids. The ends lost 6 bases at V and 10 bases at J; junction bases unmatched: 13. From germline, CDR1 is MNHNS and CDR2 SASEGT. CDR3 amino acids: CASRNQQGAIDSPLHF. As DNA, the CDR3 is TGTGCCAGCAGGAACCAACAGGGGGCGATTGACTCACCCCTCCACTTT.

This clonotype was found many times. The chain couples TRBV6-6 to TRBJ2-7; D not resolved. The length of the CDR3 is 12 residues. The germline CDR1 and CDR2 sequences are MNHNY and SVGAGI (reference sequence). V was clipped by 0 bases and J by 7 bases, with 7 bases between them. The CDR3 region is CASSYSILEQYF. In DNA, the CDR3 is TGTGCCAGCAGTTACTCGATCCTGGAGCAGTACTTC.